The sequence of this T cell receptor (beta chain) was determined in a study of T-cell memory formation after mild COVID-19. One entry per CDR3 protein results from TCRdb running MiXCR on the 5' RACE reads. The table has over 70,000 distinct CDR3 sequences, approximately 13% seen once; the top ten hold 27%. There are a few counts of this clonotype. Its cognate antigen is unknown. Germline V gives CDR1 MNHEY, CDR2 SMNVEV (reference sequence). The V and J ends lost 5 bases and 5 bases respectively, with 13 bases between them. CDR3 length: 13 amino acids. Study findings and constraints: There was a balanced CD4/CD8 profile in clones contracting day 15 to 85, and later expanders leaned CD4+.

Sequencing was carried out using PBMCs or a T cell subset sorted from them (not recorded which). This TCR derives from an adult woman who had mild COVID-19 (a few samples of this study predate the infection). Cell type and time point are not known. This rearrangement joins TRBV27 to TRBJ2-7; D is uncertain. The CDR3 nucleotides read TGTGCCAGCAGTAGTGGCGGACGGGACGAGCAGTACTTC. Translating it yields CASSSGGRDEQYF.